This T cell receptor beta chain was identified in a study of blood T cell repertoires in COVID-19. Background on the study: Acute-phase and convalescent COVID-19 samples originated in the United States, Italy and Spain.

Measured with immunoSEQ multiplex PCR; TCRdb has only the in-frame clones, and not every one. The table records about 42,000 clones, about 88% of them present only once. V was pared by 3 bases and J by 5 bases, with 16 bases between. The germline CDR1 and CDR2 sequences are GTSNPN and SVGIG (reference sequence). There are 14 residues in the CDR3. The material sequenced was peripheral blood. The chain uses TRBV30 and TRBJ2-5; a weak D match, TRBD2 (6 bases). This receptor was obtained from a human donor in a cohort sampled during active COVID-19. The CDR3 region is CAWRFGGLRETQYF. CDR3 nucleotides: TGTGCCTGGAGATTCGGGGGTCTTAGGGAGACCCAGTACTTC. The full variable domain, its missing parts supplied by reference TRBV30 and TRBJ2-5, is SQTIHQWPATLVQPVGSPLSLECTVEGTSNPNLYWYRQAAGRGLQLLFYSVGIGQISSEVPQNLSASRPQDRQFILSSKKLLLSDSGFYLCAWRFGGLRETQYFGPGTRLLVL.